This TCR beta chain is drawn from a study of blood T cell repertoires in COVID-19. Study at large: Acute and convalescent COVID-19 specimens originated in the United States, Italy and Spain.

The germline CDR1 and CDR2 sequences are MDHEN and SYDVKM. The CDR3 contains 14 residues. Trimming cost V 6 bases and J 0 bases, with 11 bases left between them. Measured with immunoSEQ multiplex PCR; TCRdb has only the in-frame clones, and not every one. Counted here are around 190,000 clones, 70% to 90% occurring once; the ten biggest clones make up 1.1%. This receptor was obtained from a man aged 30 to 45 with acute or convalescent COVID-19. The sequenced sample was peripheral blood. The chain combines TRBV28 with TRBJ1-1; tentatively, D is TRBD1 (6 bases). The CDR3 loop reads CASRITGLNTEAFF. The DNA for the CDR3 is TGTGCCAGCAGAATCACAGGGTTGAACACTGAAGCTTTCTTT.